This T cell receptor (beta chain) was found in a study of naive and memory T cell subsets. Study-wide results and caveats: There was no ground truth to check naive and memory subset results.

Of note for this clonotype: Its target is unknown.

Two oligonucleotides, mixed equimolar, formed the beta constant-region primer covering TRBC1 and TRBC2. Nested alpha and beta constant-region primers with the SP2 primer drove four PCR rounds on ligated cDNA. TCRdb analysed the UMI-ligation and nested PCR reads with MiXCR anew, one entry per CDR3 protein. This sample has 80,000 or so distinct CDR3 sequences, with approximately 10% found just once. The V gene end was trimmed by 0 bases and the J gene end by 8 bases; junction bases not matched to a gene: 7. CDR3 length equals 16 residues. In germline, CDR1 is LGHNA, CDR2 YNFKEQ. Sequencing input: naive CD8+ T cells from blood. V and J are TRBV4-2 and TRBJ1-6; 7 bases fit TRBD1. This receptor was identified in a human donor in good health. CDR3: CASSQEDWDSDSPLHF. DNA for the CDR3: TGTGCCAGCAGCCAAGAGGACTGGGACAGCGATTCACCCCTCCACTTT.